This T cell receptor beta chain was documented in a study of blood T cell repertoires in COVID-19. Study-wide background: In each case, the material was cDNA or gDNA derived from T cells, B-cell-depleted T cells, or PBMCs.

Per the original methods: Counts of nucleated cells, estimated from reference gene primer amplification, were obtained. Data came from immunoSEQ multiplex PCR; TCRdb stores just in-frame clones and leaves some out. The V and J calls and clone size were taken over from that table, and D and trimming were inferred from the DNA. The repertoire holds about 480,000 clones, with roughly 90% as singletons. This sequence originates from a woman aged 40 to 50 who had recovered from COVID-19. Sequencing was performed on PBMCs or T cells enriched from blood (not recorded which).

The CDR3 spells CASSLLGGPLSYEQYF. The CDR3 DNA follows: TGTGCCAGCAGTTTACTTGGCGGGCCTCTCTCCTACGAGCAGTACTTC. V gene TRBV27 combines with J gene TRBJ2-7; tentative D call: TRBD2 (5 bases). In germline, CDR1 is MNHEY, CDR2 SMNVEV (reference sequence). Trimming cost V 2 bases and J 0 bases, with 14 bases left between them. The CDR3 extends over 16 amino acids.